Presented here are 14 T cell receptor beta chains from one specimen sequenced in a study of T-cell memory formation after mild COVID-19. TCRdb re-called the 5' RACE reads with MiXCR, one entry per CDR3 protein. This table has 190,000 or so distinct CDR3 sequences, about a fifth appearing once. Sequences were obtained from PBMCs or a T cell subset sorted from them (not recorded which). The origin of the receptors is an adult woman who had mild COVID-19 (a few samples of this study predate the infection). Cell type and time point are not known.

This clonotype was seen more than once but under ten times. The V call is TRBV29-1, the J call TRBJ1-2, with D maybe TRBD1 (5 bases). V dropped 3 bases and J dropped 4 bases, with 12 bases sitting between them. Germline CDR1 reads SQVTM; CDR2 reads ANQGSEA. The CDR3 spans 13 residues. CDR3 protein: CSVESIGGYGYTF. The CDR3 bases are TGCAGCGTTGAGTCTATTGGGGGCTATGGCTACACCTTC.

V is TRBV5-4 and J is TRBJ2-2; 8 bases are shared with TRBD1. This CDR3 contains 15 residues. With 4 bases clipped from V and 5 bases from J, the junction kept 7 bases outside the gene matches. Germline CDR1 is SGHNT and CDR2 is YYREEE (reference sequence). The CDR3 bases are TGTGCCAGCAGCCCTCGGACAGGGAGGACCGGGGAGCTGTTTTTT. Its translation: CASSPRTGRTGELFF.

This clonotype was seen more than once but under ten times. The chain is built from TRBV11-2 and TRBJ2-1; a possible D gene is TRBD2 (7 bases). Looked up from germline, CDR1 is SGHAT and CDR2 is FQNNGV. Trimming took off 1 base at V and 0 bases at J, with 13 bases between the two ends. The CDR3 length is 17 residues. The CDR3 sequence is CASSLGSRGASYNEQFF. For the CDR3, the DNA is TGTGCCAGCAGCTTAGGATCCCGGGGGGCCTCCTACAATGAGCAGTTCTTC.

This clonotype has just a few counts. This chain connects TRBV24-1 to TRBJ2-1; 9 nucleotides align to TRBD1. V lost 7 bases to trimming and J lost 9 bases; unmatched junction nucleotides: 0. The germline V gene encodes CDR1 KGHDR and CDR2 SFDVKD. The CDR3 is 11 residues long. The DNA of the CDR3 is TGTGCCACCAGACAGGGGGCTGAGCAGTTCTTC. Protein: CATRQGAEQFF.

The V gene is TRBV24-1, the J gene TRBJ2-3; unclear D gene. The germline CDR1 and CDR2 sequences are KGHDR and SFDVKD. The CDR3 sequence is 16 residues long. V dropped 9 bases and J dropped 6 bases, with 24 bases sitting between them. CDR3 loop: CATGTPSPNGVDTQYF. Here the CDR3 DNA reads TGTGCCACCGGCACGCCGTCCCCCAACGGAGTCGATACGCAGTATTTT.

The chain joins TRBV5-1 to TRBJ2-1; 10 bases match TRBD1. This CDR3 region has 16 residues. Germline lookup yields CDR1 SGHRS and CDR2 YFSETQ. J lost 12 bases, V lost 3 bases, and 15 bases had no gene match. This CDR3 is CASSSTPGQGLWWQFF. The CDR3 DNA reads TGCGCCAGCAGCTCGACTCCGGGACAGGGGCTTTGGTGGCAGTTCTTC.

This clonotype was picked up a small number of times. This sequence joins TRBV9 and TRBJ2-5; 7 positions agree with TRBD2. This CDR3 comprises 17 residues. The junction had 10 bases not matched to a gene; V was cut back by 0 bases and J by 2 bases. The germline CDR1 and CDR2 sequences are SGDLS and YYNGEE. The CDR3 loop reads CASSVGVGASGQETQYF. CDR3 DNA: TGTGCCAGCAGCGTAGGCGTTGGAGCTAGCGGACAAGAGACCCAGTACTTC.

CDR3 coding DNA: TGCAGTGCACTACACCACCTCTCATCCACCGGGGAGCTGTTTTTT. Translation gives CSALHHLSSTGELFF. This chain links TRBV20-1 with TRBJ2-2; no reliable D call. The CDR3 extends over 15 amino acids. V shed 6 bases and J shed 4 bases, with 18 bases lying between them. From germline, CDR1 is DFQATT and CDR2 SNEGSKA (reference sequence).

The rearrangement joins TRBV7-3 to TRBJ2-1; possibly TRBD1 or TRBD2 for D (5 bases each). Germline V gene sequence: CDR1 SGHTA, CDR2 FQGTGA. The CDR3 loop spans 14 amino acids. V shed 4 bases and J shed 6 bases, with 13 bases lying between them. CDR3 protein: CASSYGGASNEQFF. The CDR3 DNA is TGTGCCAGCAGCTATGGGGGAGCGAGCAATGAGCAGTTCTTC. The whole variable domain, remainder taken from reference TRBV7-3 and TRBJ2-1, is GAGVSQTPSNKVTEKGKYVELRCDPISGHTALYWYRQSLGQGPEFLIYFQGTGAADDSGLPNDRFFAVRPEGSVSTLKIQRTERGDSAVYLCASSYGGASNEQFFGPGTRLTVL.

This clonotype has only a few counts. This sequence joins TRBV5-1 and TRBJ1-1; no clear D gene. There are 15 residues in the CDR3. Deletions cut 3 bases from V and 3 bases from J, with 15 bases between. CDR1 is SGHRS and CDR2 is YFSETQ in the germline V gene. For the CDR3, the DNA is TGCGCCAGCAGCTCCCCCACCGACACTTACACTGAAGCTTTCTTT. This translates into CASSSPTDTYTEAFF.

The table lists this clonotype with a few counts. The rearrangement joins TRBV20-1 to TRBJ1-2; D is uncertain. Germline V lookup: CDR1 DFQATT, CDR2 SNEGSKA (reference sequence). The CDR3 extends over 14 amino acids. CDR3 nucleotide sequence: TGCAGCGGCCCCCCCCGGGAGACGGACTATGGCTACACCTTC. Translation gives CSGPPRETDYGYTF.

The J gene is TRBJ1-2, the V gene TRBV9; no definite D call. Germline assignment: CDR1 SGDLS and CDR2 YYNGEE. V lost 4 bases, J lost 6 bases, and 10 bases lay in between. The CDR3 length is 12 residues. CDR3 DNA: TGTGCCAGCAGCTCCCCCGGGAATGGCTACACCTTC. It encodes CASSSPGNGYTF.

The chain carries TRBV12-3 or TRBV12-4 and TRBJ1-2; D might be TRBD1 (5 bases). The CDR3 sequence is 17 residues long. Between the trimmed V and J ends, which lost 6 bases and 1 base, there was a span of 21 bases. CDR3: CASRKSLGAGVNYGYTF. DNA for the CDR3: TGTGCCAGCAGAAAATCCCTCGGGGCAGGAGTTAACTATGGCTACACCTTC.

This chain connects TRBV30 to TRBJ1-2, with D perhaps TRBD1 (6 bases). The CDR3 totals 12 residues. CDR1 GTSNPN and CDR2 SVGIG come from the germline V gene (reference sequence). Trimming left V 5 bases short and J 5 bases short, with 12 bases between. CDR3 nucleotides: TGTGCCTGGGTTCTAACAGGGTATGGCTACACCTTC. Translation: CAWVLTGYGYTF.